A single sample gave rise to the 9 T cell receptor beta chains below, sequenced in a study of shared clonotypes between healthy human individuals. Assay used: immunoSEQ multiplex PCR; TCRdb lists only in-frame clones, some missing. Among around 600,000 clones, roughly 98% were seen once, and the ten largest hold 0.3%. Positive CCR7 selection of CD45RO-negative cells yielded the naive CD8 cells, and terminally differentiated effector memory CD45RA+ cells were excluded. Sequenced input: naive CD8+ T cells sorted from blood. The source of these receptors is a young man in good health.

The V call is TRBV18, the J call TRBJ2-7; D may be TRBD2 (6 bases). Germline-derived CDR1 and CDR2 are KGHSH and LQKENI. The CDR3 sequence is 14 residues long. V lost 1 base and J 1 base, leaving 8 bases between the germline ends. CDR3 coding DNA: TGTGCCAGCTCACCACTAGCGGTGTCCTACGAGCAGTACTTC. It codes for CASSPLAVSYEQYF.

The genes are TRBV4-1 and TRBJ2-7, with a possible D match to TRBD1 (6 bases). Germline assignment: CDR1 MGHRA and CDR2 YSYEKL. The CDR3 has 19 amino acids. V lost 1 base and J lost 3, with 25 bases in between. For the CDR3, the DNA is TGCGCCAGCAGCCAAGTGCCCCCGACGGGACAAAGGATCCTCTACGAGCAGTACTTC. It translates to CASSQVPPTGQRILYEQYF.

The chain links TRBV4-2 to TRBJ2-2, with D perhaps being TRBD1 or TRBD2 (5 bases each). Germline CDR1 and CDR2: LGHNA and YNFKEQ. This CDR3 region has 15 residues. V lost 5 bases, J lost 1 base, and 11 bases lay in between. In nucleotides, the CDR3 is TGTGCCAGCAGCTCCCGGGACCGGAACACCGGGGAGCTGTTTTTT. Translated, it gives CASSSRDRNTGELFF.

This sequence joins TRBV5-1 and TRBJ2-5, with TRBD1 as a possible D gene (5 bases). The CDR3 is 14 residues long. CDR1 SGHRS and CDR2 YFSETQ come from the germline V gene. Deletions cut 4 bases from V and 5 bases from J, with 15 bases between. The CDR3 DNA sequence: TGCGCCAGCAGCACCTCAGGGTATGGGGAGACCCAGTACTTC. Translation: CASSTSGYGETQYF. The full variable domain, with the rest looked up from reference TRBV5-1 and TRBJ2-5, is KAGVTQTPRYLIKTRGQQVTLSCSPISGHRSVSWYQQTPGQGLQFLFEYFSETQRNKGNFPGRFSGRQFSNSRSEMNVSTLELGDSALYLCASSTSGYGETQYFGPGTRLLVL.

The rearrangement uses TRBV7-9 and TRBJ2-7, with D perhaps TRBD2 (5 bases). Germline V gene lookup returns CDR1 SEHNR and CDR2 FQNEAQ (reference sequence). Trimming pared 4 bases from V and 3 bases from J, leaving 19 bases between. The CDR3 runs to 16 residues. Here the CDR3 DNA reads TGTGCCAGCAGCTCCCCAATTACGGGATCCTACTACGAGCAGTACTTC. Amino acid sequence: CASSSPITGSYYEQYF.

This chain joins TRBV29-1 and TRBJ1-2; D remains unclear. The CDR3 has 11 residues. Germline CDR1 reads SQVTM; CDR2 reads ANQGSEA. V gave up 0 bases and J gave up 8 bases, with 7 bases separating them. For the CDR3, the DNA is TGCAGCGTTGAAGATTTCCGAGGCTACACCTTC. As protein: CSVEDFRGYTF.

The rearrangement links TRBV6-5 to TRBJ2-5; possible D gene TRBD2, 5 bases. The CDR3 is 11 residues long. V was trimmed by 8 bases and J by 5 bases, leaving 9 bases between them. From germline, CDR1 is MNHEY and CDR2 SVGAGI. The CDR3 nucleotides are TGTGCCAGCGGAGGTATGGAGACCCAGTACTTC. Residues: CASGGMETQYF.

The chain joins TRBV11-2 to TRBJ2-5; maybe TRBD2 (6 bases). This CDR3 contains 17 residues. V was trimmed by 1 base and J by 2 bases, leaving 17 bases between them. Germline CDR1 reads SGHAT; CDR2 reads FQNNGV. CDR3 sequence reads: CASSLVAASEIQETQYF. CDR3 sequence (DNA): TGTGCCAGCAGCTTAGTGGCGGCTAGCGAAATACAAGAGACCCAGTACTTC.

This rearrangement joins TRBV5-4 to TRBJ2-1, with D uncertain. The germline gives CDR1 SGHNT, CDR2 YYREEE (reference sequence). This CDR3 is 12 amino acids long. V was pared by 4 bases and J by 10 bases, with 12 bases between. The CDR3 nucleotides read TGTGCCAGCAGCACGGGTAGCAGAGAGCAGTTCTTC. It specifies CASSTGSREQFF.